These 9 T cell receptor beta chains were all obtained from the same sample, sequenced in a study of blood T cell repertoires in COVID-19. Sequenced by immunoSEQ multiplex PCR; TCRdb stores in-frame clones only, minus some. Found here are fewer than 10,000 clones, roughly nine tenths of them singletons; the top ten hold around 10%. Sequencing was performed on peripheral blood. The receptors come from a man aged 55 to 70 with acute or convalescent COVID-19.

The chain combines TRBV27 with TRBJ2-1; no reliable D call. From germline, CDR1 is MNHEY and CDR2 SMNVEV (reference sequence). The CDR3 runs 12 residues. The germline V and J ends were trimmed by 4 bases and 6 bases, with 7 bases remaining between them. In DNA form, the CDR3 reads TGTGCCAGCAGTTCCGACTCCAATGAGCAGTTCTTC. Translation: CASSSDSNEQFF.

The chain carries TRBV6-5 and TRBJ1-2; a weak D match, TRBD1 (5 bases). Germline loops: CDR1 MNHEY, CDR2 SVGAGI. This CDR3 spans 13 amino acids. V lost 6 bases, J lost 8 bases, and 16 bases lay in between. The CDR3 is CASRSVGGGGYTF. DNA for the CDR3: TGTGCCAGCAGGTCCGTTGGGGGAGGAGGCTACACCTTC.

The chain links TRBV7-3 to TRBJ2-1; 9 bases match TRBD2. Trimming at V came to 5 bases and at J to 2 bases, leaving 4 bases not matched to a gene. This CDR3 is built from 15 residues. CDR1 SGHTA and CDR2 FQGTGA come from the germline V gene. The DNA for the CDR3 is TGTGCCAGCAGCGGGGGACTAGCAACCTACAATGAGCAGTTCTTC. Its protein is CASSGGLATYNEQFF.

The chain links TRBV5-1 to TRBJ1-4; TRBD1 matches 7 bases. The CDR3 is made up of 15 amino acids. J gave up 4 bases and V 0 bases, and 3 bases lay outside the gene matches. Germline values: CDR1 SGHRS, CDR2 YFSETQ. The CDR3 bases are TGCGCCAGCAGCTTGGGTGGGACAGTTAATGAAAAACTGTTTTTT. Amino acids: CASSLGGTVNEKLFF.

V gene TRBV27 combines with J gene TRBJ1-6, with D unresolved. Deletions cut 6 bases from V and 2 bases from J, with 11 bases between. This CDR3 has 15 residues. The V gene's germline CDR1 is MNHEY and CDR2 SMNVEV (reference sequence). In nucleotides, the CDR3 is TGTGCCAGCAGGCCAATTGAGACCTATAATTCACCCCTCCACTTT. Protein sequence: CASRPIETYNSPLHF.

This clone occurred a few times. The chain carries TRBV6-2 or TRBV6-3 and TRBJ1-5, with D maybe TRBD1 (6 bases). This CDR3 contains 15 residues. The V end was cut by 0 bases, the J end by 5 bases, with 11 bases between. Germline CDR1 MNHEY, CDR2 SVGEGT. The CDR3 spells CASSYSGGRDQPQHF. CDR3 in DNA: TGTGCCAGCAGTTACTCGGGGGGGCGTGATCAGCCCCAGCATTTT.

Points on this clone: Other DNA sequences from this sample encode an identical CDR3 as well. This rearrangement joins TRBV19 to TRBJ1-2, with D maybe TRBD1 (5 bases). V lost 3 bases, J lost 5 bases, and 7 bases lay in between. Germline V gene sequence: CDR1 LNHDA, CDR2 SQIVND (reference sequence). This CDR3 is 12 amino acids long. This CDR3 is CASSIDRYGYTF. In DNA, the CDR3 is TGTGCCAGTAGTATCGACAGATATGGCTACACCTTC.

V is TRBV5-1 and J is TRBJ2-2; D is possibly TRBD1 (5 bases). This CDR3 has 15 amino acids. The germline V gene encodes CDR1 SGHRS and CDR2 YFSETQ. V lost 0 bases and J lost 4, with 10 bases in between. CDR3: CASSLARQGTGELFF. The CDR3 DNA is TGCGCCAGCAGCTTGGCCCGGCAGGGCACCGGGGAGCTGTTTTTT.

The count of this clone is one. This chain connects TRBV6-5 to TRBJ2-2; D possibly corresponds to TRBD2 (5 bases). This CDR3 is 14 amino acids long. The V end was cut by 1 base, the J end by 7 bases, with 10 bases between. The germline CDR1 and CDR2 sequences are MNHEY and SVGAGI. CDR3 region: CASSYFRAGGELFF. In DNA, the CDR3 is TGTGCCAGCAGTTACTTTAGGGCGGGCGGGGAGCTGTTTTTT.